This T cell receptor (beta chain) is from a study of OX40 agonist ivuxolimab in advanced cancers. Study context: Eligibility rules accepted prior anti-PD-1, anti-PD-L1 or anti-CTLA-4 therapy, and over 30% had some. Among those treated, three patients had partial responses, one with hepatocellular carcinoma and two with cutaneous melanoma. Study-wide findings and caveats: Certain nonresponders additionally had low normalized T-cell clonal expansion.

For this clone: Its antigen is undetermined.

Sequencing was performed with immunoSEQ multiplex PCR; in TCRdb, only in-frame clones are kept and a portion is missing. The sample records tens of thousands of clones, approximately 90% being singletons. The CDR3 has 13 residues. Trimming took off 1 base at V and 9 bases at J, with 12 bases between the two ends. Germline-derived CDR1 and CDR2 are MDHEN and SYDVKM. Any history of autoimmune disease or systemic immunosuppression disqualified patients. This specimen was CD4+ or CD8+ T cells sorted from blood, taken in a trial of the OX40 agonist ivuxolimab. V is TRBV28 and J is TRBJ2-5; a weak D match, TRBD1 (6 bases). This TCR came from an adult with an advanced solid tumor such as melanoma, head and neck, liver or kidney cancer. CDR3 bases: TGTGCCAGCAGTTTATCCCAGGGGAATCCCCAGTACTTC. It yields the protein CASSLSQGNPQYF.